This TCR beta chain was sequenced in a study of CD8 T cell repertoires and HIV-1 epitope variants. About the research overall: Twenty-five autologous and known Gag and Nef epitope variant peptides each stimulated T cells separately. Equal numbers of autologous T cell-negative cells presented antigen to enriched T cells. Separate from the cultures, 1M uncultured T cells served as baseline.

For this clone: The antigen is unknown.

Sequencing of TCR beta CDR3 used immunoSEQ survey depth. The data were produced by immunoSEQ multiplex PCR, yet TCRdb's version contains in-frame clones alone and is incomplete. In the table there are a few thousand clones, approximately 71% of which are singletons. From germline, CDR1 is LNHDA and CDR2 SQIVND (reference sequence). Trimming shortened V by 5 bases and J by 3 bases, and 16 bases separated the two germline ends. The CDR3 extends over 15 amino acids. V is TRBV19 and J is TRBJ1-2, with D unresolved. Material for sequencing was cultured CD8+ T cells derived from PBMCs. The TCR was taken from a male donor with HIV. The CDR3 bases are TGTGCCAGTAGTCCGGGAATCGGGCCTTACTATGGCTACACCTTC. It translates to CASSPGIGPYYGYTF.